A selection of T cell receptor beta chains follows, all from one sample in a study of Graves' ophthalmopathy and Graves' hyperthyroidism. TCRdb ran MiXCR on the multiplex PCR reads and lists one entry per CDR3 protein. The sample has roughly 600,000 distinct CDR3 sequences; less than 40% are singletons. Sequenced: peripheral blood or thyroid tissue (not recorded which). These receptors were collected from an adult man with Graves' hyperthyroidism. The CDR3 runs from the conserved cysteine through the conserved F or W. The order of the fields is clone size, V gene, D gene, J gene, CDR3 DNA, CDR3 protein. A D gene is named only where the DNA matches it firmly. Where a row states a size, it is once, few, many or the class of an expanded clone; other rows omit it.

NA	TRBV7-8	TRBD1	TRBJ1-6	TGTGCCAGCAGCCACCCGACAGGGTCCGGGGAGAATTCACCCCTCCACTTT	CASSHPTGSGENSPLHF
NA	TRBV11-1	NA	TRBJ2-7	TGTGCCAGCAGTTACTCGATAGCCCGGGGGAGCTCCTACGAGCAGTACTTC	CASSYSIARGSSYEQYF
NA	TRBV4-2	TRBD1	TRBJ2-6	TGTGCCAGCAGCCCCGAGGGACAGGTTGCCTCTGGGGCCAACGTCCTGACTTTC	CASSPEGQVASGANVLTF
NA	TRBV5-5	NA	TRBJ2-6	TGTGCCAGCAGCCGGCCCGCCAGCTCCGGGGCCAACGTCCTGACTTTC	CASSRPASSGANVLTF
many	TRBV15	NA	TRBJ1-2	TGTGCCACCAGCAGGTCTACTCCGTCGGGGGGCTACACCTTC	CATSRSTPSGGYTF
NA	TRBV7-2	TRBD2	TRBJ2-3	TGTGCCAGCAGCCGGCTACTAGCGGGAGGAGGCGGTACGCAGTATTTT	CASSRLLAGGGGTQYF
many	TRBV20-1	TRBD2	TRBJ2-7	TGCAGTGCTAGCCCGGGACTAGCGGGAGGAGGCGAGCAGTACTTC	CSASPGLAGGGEQYF
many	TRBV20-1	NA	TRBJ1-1	TGCAGTGCTAGGACTCCCGGACGGGCTGAAGCTTTCTTT	CSARTPGRAEAFF
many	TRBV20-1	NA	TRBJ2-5	TGCAGTGCTAGTCCGACATATCAAGAGACCCAGTACTTC	CSASPTYQETQYF
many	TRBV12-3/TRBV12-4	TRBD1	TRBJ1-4	TGTGCCAGCAGTCTCCACGACAGGGAGGGAGGTGAAAAACTGTTTTTT	CASSLHDREGGEKLFF
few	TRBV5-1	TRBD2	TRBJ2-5	TGCGCCAGCAGCGACGCTCGGGGGGTTCAAGAGACCCAGTACTTC	CASSDARGVQETQYF
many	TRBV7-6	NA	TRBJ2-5	TGTGCCAGCAGCTTCAGGCAAGAGACCCAGTACTTC	CASSFRQETQYF
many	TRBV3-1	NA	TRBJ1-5	TGTGCCAGCAGCCGAAAGTCTAATCAGCCCCAGCATTTT	CASSRKSNQPQHF
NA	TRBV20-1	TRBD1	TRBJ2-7	TGCAGTGCTAGTGTCGGGACAGGGGTTTACGAGCAGTACTTC	CSASVGTGVYEQYF
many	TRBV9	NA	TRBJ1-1	TGTGCCAGCAGCGTGGGGCAGGGCACTGAAGCTTTCTTT	CASSVGQGTEAFF